Described below is a single T cell receptor (beta chain) sequence and its context. Its antigen is currently unknown. The source of the sample is a study of cytomegalovirus exposure and HLA in healthy donors. Findings and caveats of the study: Rare TCR sequences dominated, though some public TCRs recurred in many donors. TCR beta sequences reportedly predicted most subjects' HLA-A and HLA-B alleles accurately. TCR beta chains numbering about 160 were designated cytomegalovirus-associated.

Vbeta (60) and Jbeta (13) primers were used in the PCR. Sequencing was performed with immunoSEQ multiplex PCR; in TCRdb, only in-frame clones are kept and a portion is missing. The sample contains 150,000 to 200,000 clones, around 84% of which appear only once. This cohort consisted of healthy bone marrow donors. There are 14 residues in the CDR3. With 5 bases removed from V and 1 base from J, the gap between germline ends came to 11 bases. Germline lookup yields CDR1 SEHNR and CDR2 FQNEAQ (reference sequence). This TCR came from a male donor in good health and CMV-seropositive. Sequenced: PBMCs. The chain uses TRBV7-9 and TRBJ1-1, with D possibly being TRBD1 (5 bases). CDR3 nucleotides: TGTGCCAGCAGCCAGGGCCTCCAGAACACTGAAGCTTTCTTT. Its translation is CASSQGLQNTEAFF.